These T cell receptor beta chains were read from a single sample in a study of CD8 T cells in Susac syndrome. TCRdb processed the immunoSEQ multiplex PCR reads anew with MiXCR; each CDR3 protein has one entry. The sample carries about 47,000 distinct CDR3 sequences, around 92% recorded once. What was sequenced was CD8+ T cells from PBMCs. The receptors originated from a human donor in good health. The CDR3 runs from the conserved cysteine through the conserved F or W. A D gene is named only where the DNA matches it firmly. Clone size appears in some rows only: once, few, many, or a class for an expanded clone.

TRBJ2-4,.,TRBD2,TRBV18,CASSPYRTSGRTRGKNIQYF,TGTGCCAGCTCACCCTACCGGACTAGCGGGAGGACTAGGGGCAAAAACATTCAGTACTTC
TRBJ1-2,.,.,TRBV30,CAWSLGRGRSGSYTF,TGTGCCTGGAGCCTTGGGCGGGGGAGGTCCGGAAGCTACACCTTC
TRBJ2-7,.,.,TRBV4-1,CASSQNDFYEQYF,TGCGCCAGCAGCCAAAATGACTTTTACGAGCAGTACTTC
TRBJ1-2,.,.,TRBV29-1,CSGAGGQDYGYTF,TGCAGCGGTGCGGGGGGGCAGGACTATGGCTACACCTTC
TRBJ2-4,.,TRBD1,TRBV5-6,CASSLAGQGFGNIQYF,TGTGCCAGCAGCTTGGCAGGACAGGGGTTCGGAAACATTCAGTACTTC
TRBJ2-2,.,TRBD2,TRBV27,CASSLQASGFANTGELFF,TGTGCCAGCAGTTTGCAGGCTAGCGGGTTCGCGAACACCGGGGAGCTGTTTTTT
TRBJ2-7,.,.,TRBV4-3,CASSQETDSYEQYF,TGCGCCAGCAGCCAAGAGACAGACTCCTACGAGCAGTACTTC
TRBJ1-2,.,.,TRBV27,CASSLFPFDRRKGYTF,TGTGCCAGCAGTTTATTCCCTTTCGACAGACGGAAGGGCTACACCTTC
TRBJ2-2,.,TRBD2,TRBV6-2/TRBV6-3,CASSYSKLAGDWELFF,TGTGCCAGCAGTTACTCGAAGCTAGCGGGAGATTGGGAGCTGTTTTTT
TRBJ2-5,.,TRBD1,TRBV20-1,CSASLDRGLVETQYF,TGCAGTGCTAGCTTGGACAGGGGCCTTGTCGAGACCCAGTACTTC
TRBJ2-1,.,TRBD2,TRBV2,CARGGEDLYNEQFF,TGTGCCCGGGGGGGGGAAGATTTATACAATGAGCAGTTCTTC
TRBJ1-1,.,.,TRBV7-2,CASSLTQRDTEAFF,TGTGCCAGCAGCTTAACTCAAAGGGACACTGAAGCTTTCTTT
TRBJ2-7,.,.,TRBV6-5,CASSQQGGEQYF,TGTGCCAGCAGTCAACAGGGAGGCGAGCAGTACTTC
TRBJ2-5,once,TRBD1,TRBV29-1,CSGRDRGLGETQYF,TGCAGCGGCCGGGACAGGGGGCTTGGGGAGACCCAGTACTTC
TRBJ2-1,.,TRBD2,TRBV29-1,CSVVLAGYNEQFF,TGCAGCGTTGTCCTAGCGGGATACAATGAGCAGTTCTTC
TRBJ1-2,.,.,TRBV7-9,CASRGGGGYTF,TGTGCCAGCAGAGGGGGAGGTGGCTACACCTTC
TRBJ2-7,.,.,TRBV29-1,CSAAGGTTSYEQYF,TGCAGCGCCGCTGGGGGCACCACCTCCTACGAGCAGTACTTC
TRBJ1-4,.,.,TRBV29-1,CSAGSVEKLFF,TGCAGCGCTGGGAGTGTGGAAAAACTGTTTTTT
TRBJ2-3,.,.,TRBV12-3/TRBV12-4,CASSPLDSTRTQYF,TGTGCCAGCAGCCCACTAGATTCCACCCGGACGCAGTATTTT
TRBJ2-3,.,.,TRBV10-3,CAISPHEGTDTQYF,TGTGCCATCAGTCCCCATGAAGGCACAGATACGCAGTATTTT
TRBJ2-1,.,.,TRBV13,CASSLAPEYNEQFF,TGTGCCAGCAGCTTAGCCCCAGAATACAATGAGCAGTTCTTC
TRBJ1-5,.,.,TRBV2,CASSDFSIMGAGQPQHF,TGTGCCAGCAGTGATTTCAGTATCATGGGGGCTGGTCAGCCCCAGCATTTT
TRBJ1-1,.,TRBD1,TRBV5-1,CASSRTGDNTEAFF,TGCGCCAGCAGCCGAACAGGGGACAACACTGAAGCTTTCTTT